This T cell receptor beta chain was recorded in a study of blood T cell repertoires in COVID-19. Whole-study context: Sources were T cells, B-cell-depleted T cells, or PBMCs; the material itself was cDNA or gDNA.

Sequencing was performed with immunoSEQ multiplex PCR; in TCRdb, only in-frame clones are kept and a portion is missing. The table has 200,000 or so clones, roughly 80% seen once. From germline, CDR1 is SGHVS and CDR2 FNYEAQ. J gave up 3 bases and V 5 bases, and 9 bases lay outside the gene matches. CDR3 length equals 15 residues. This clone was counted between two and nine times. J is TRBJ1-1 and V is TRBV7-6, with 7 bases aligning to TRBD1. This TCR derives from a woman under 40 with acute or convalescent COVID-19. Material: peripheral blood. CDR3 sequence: CASSKEQGPYTEAFF. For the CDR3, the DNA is TGTGCCAGCAGCAAAGAACAGGGGCCCTACACTGAAGCTTTCTTT.